This is a list of T cell receptor beta chains from one sample in a study of shared clonotypes between healthy human individuals. Assay used: immunoSEQ multiplex PCR; TCRdb lists only in-frame clones, some missing. Of about 2 million clones in the sample, 85% to 95% were seen once. The sequenced material came from naive CD8+ T cells sorted from blood. The receptors stem from a young man in good health. CDR3s include the opening cysteine and the closing phenylalanine or tryptophan. D genes are given only for firm matches. Where a row states a size, it is once, few, many or the class of an expanded clone; other rows omit it.

j_gene: TRBJ1-2
v_gene: TRBV5-8
d_gene: TRBD1
len: 14
abundance: .
CDR3nt: TGTGCCTCCCGACCTCGACAGGGGGCAAATGGCTACACCTTC
CDR3aa: CASRPRQGANGYTF

j_gene: TRBJ1-1
v_gene: TRBV5-4
d_gene: .
len: 14
abundance: .
CDR3nt: TGTGCCAGCAGCTTTCAGGGAGGGGGATCGGGAGCTTTCTTT
CDR3aa: CASSFQGGGSGAFF

j_gene: TRBJ2-1
v_gene: TRBV11-2
d_gene: TRBD2
len: 17
abundance: .
CDR3nt: TGTGCCAGCAGCGACATCTCCGGGACTAGCGGGTTCAATGAGCAGTTCTTC
CDR3aa: CASSDISGTSGFNEQFF

j_gene: TRBJ2-1
v_gene: TRBV30
d_gene: TRBD2
len: 15
abundance: .
CDR3nt: TGTGCCCTGAGGTTTACTAGCGGGCCCTACAATGAGCAGTTCTTC
CDR3aa: CALRFTSGPYNEQFF

j_gene: TRBJ2-7
v_gene: TRBV27
d_gene: .
len: 14
abundance: once
CDR3nt: TGTGCCAGCAGTCACCCCATAGACGGCTCTCAGCAGTACTTC
CDR3aa: CASSHPIDGSQQYF

j_gene: TRBJ2-5
v_gene: TRBV7-9
d_gene: .
len: 14
abundance: .
CDR3nt: TGTGCCAGCAGCCCCCAGCGGACCCAAGAGACCCAGTACTTC
CDR3aa: CASSPQRTQETQYF

j_gene: TRBJ1-1
v_gene: TRBV13
d_gene: TRBD1
len: 13
abundance: .
CDR3nt: TGTGCCAGCAGTCAGGGGGGGTTAGAGGGAGCTTTCTTT
CDR3aa: CASSQGGLEGAFF

j_gene: TRBJ1-2
v_gene: TRBV6-5
d_gene: .
len: 13
abundance: .
CDR3nt: TGTGCCAGCAGTCCGGGCGGGGGCTCCGGCTACACCTTC
CDR3aa: CASSPGGGSGYTF

j_gene: TRBJ1-6
v_gene: TRBV19
d_gene: .
len: 18
abundance: .
CDR3nt: TGTGCCAGTAGAGACTTCGGCAGCCTTAGCTCCTATAATTCACCCCTCCACTTT
CDR3aa: CASRDFGSLSSYNSPLHF

j_gene: TRBJ1-3
v_gene: TRBV2
d_gene: .
len: 16
abundance: .
CDR3nt: TGTGCCAGCAGAGACTTACAGGGATCAGGCGGAAACACCATATATTTT
CDR3aa: CASRDLQGSGGNTIYF

j_gene: TRBJ1-1
v_gene: TRBV14
d_gene: .
len: 13
abundance: .
CDR3nt: TGTGCCAGCAGCACGGGGGGGAACACTGAAGCTTTCTTT
CDR3aa: CASSTGGNTEAFF

j_gene: TRBJ2-7
v_gene: TRBV7-2
d_gene: .
len: 13
abundance: .
CDR3nt: TGTGCCAGCAGCTTAGGCGGGTACTACGAGCAGTACTTC
CDR3aa: CASSLGGYYEQYF

j_gene: TRBJ1-1
v_gene: TRBV19
d_gene: .
len: 13
abundance: .
CDR3nt: TGTGCCAGTAGTTTGGGGTTGGGCACTGAAGCTTTCTTT
CDR3aa: CASSLGLGTEAFF

j_gene: TRBJ1-6
v_gene: TRBV11-2
d_gene: .
len: 16
abundance: .
CDR3nt: TGTGCCAGCAGCTTGGCCCAAGGACAGCTGAACTCACCCCTCCACTTT
CDR3aa: CASSLAQGQLNSPLHF

j_gene: TRBJ2-5
v_gene: TRBV6-1
d_gene: .
len: 14
abundance: .
CDR3nt: TGTGCCAGCAGTCCCGGACCCTGGGAAGAGACCCAGTACTTC
CDR3aa: CASSPGPWEETQYF

j_gene: TRBJ2-5
v_gene: TRBV11-3
d_gene: .
len: 14
abundance: .
CDR3nt: TGTGCCAGCAGCCCAGTTCAGGAATCAGAGACCCAGTACTTC
CDR3aa: CASSPVQESETQYF

j_gene: TRBJ1-1
v_gene: TRBV27
d_gene: .
len: 15
abundance: .
CDR3nt: TGTGCCAGCAGCTCCTTACAGGGTCTGAACACTGAAGCTTTCTTT
CDR3aa: CASSSLQGLNTEAFF

j_gene: TRBJ2-7
v_gene: TRBV6-1
d_gene: .
len: 18
abundance: .
CDR3nt: TGTGCCAGCAGTGAAAATCTGGACGGGTGGCTACCCTCCTACGAGCAGTACTTC
CDR3aa: CASSENLDGWLPSYEQYF

j_gene: TRBJ2-7
v_gene: TRBV4-1
d_gene: .
len: 16
abundance: .
CDR3nt: TGCGCCAGCAGCCAAGACCCTGGGGAGATCTCCTACGAGCAGTACTTC
CDR3aa: CASSQDPGEISYEQYF

j_gene: TRBJ2-5
v_gene: TRBV27
d_gene: TRBD1
len: 13
abundance: .
CDR3nt: TGTGCCAGCACCGAGACAGGGGAAGAGACCCAGTACTTC
CDR3aa: CASTETGEETQYF

j_gene: TRBJ1-5
v_gene: TRBV7-2
d_gene: TRBD1
len: 15
abundance: few
CDR3nt: TGTGCCAGCAGTTCGGGACAGGGTATAGGCCAGCCCCAGCATTTT
CDR3aa: CASSSGQGIGQPQHF

j_gene: TRBJ1-6
v_gene: TRBV7-6
d_gene: TRBD1
len: 18
abundance: .
CDR3nt: TGTGCCAGCAGCCCGACGACAGGGAGGTTCTCCTATAATTCACCCCTCCACTTT
CDR3aa: CASSPTTGRFSYNSPLHF

j_gene: TRBJ2-7
v_gene: TRBV4-1
d_gene: .
len: 13
abundance: .
CDR3nt: TGCGCCAGCAGCCTTCGGACATACTACGAGCAGTACTTC
CDR3aa: CASSLRTYYEQYF

j_gene: TRBJ1-1
v_gene: TRBV6-1
d_gene: TRBD1
len: 14
abundance: .
CDR3nt: TGTGCCAGCACCTTGGACAGGCGAAACACTGAAGCTTTCTTT
CDR3aa: CASTLDRRNTEAFF

j_gene: TRBJ1-2
v_gene: TRBV5-1
d_gene: .
len: 15
abundance: .
CDR3nt: TGCGCCAGCAGCCCCCTCGAGGGCCCCCTAAGTGGCTACACCTTC
CDR3aa: CASSPLEGPLSGYTF

j_gene: TRBJ2-7
v_gene: TRBV2
d_gene: TRBD2
len: 16
abundance: .
CDR3nt: TGTGCCAGCAGTCTCACACCCAGCGGGGTCTCCTACGAGCAGTACTTC
CDR3aa: CASSLTPSGVSYEQYF